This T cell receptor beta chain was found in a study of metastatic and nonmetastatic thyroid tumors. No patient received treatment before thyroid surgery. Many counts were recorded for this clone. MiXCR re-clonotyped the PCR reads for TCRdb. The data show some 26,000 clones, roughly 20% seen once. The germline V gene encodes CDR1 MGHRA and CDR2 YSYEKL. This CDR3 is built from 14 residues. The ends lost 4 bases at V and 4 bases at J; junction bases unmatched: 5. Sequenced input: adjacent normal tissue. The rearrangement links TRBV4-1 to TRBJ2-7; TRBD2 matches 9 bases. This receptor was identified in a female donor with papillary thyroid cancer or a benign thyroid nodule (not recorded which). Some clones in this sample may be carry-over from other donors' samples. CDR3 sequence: CASSLAGVRYEQYF. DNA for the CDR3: TGCGCCAGCAGCCTAGCGGGAGTACGGTACGAGCAGTACTTC.